Listed below are T cell receptor beta chains from one sample, sequenced in a study of tumor-infiltrating lymphocytes in localized non-small cell lung cancer. Sequencing was performed with immunoSEQ multiplex PCR; in TCRdb, only in-frame clones are kept and a portion is missing. The sample has about 14,000 clones; roughly 76% are singletons. The sample taken for sequencing was lung tumor tissue. The receptor set was obtained from a human donor with non-small cell lung cancer. Both conserved end residues are part of each CDR3. Fields, in order: CDR3 protein, CDR3 DNA, J gene, clone size, D gene, V gene. The D gene is left open where the match is weak. The size of a clone is reported for some rows only, either as once, few or many, or as a class for expanded clones.

cdr3_aa: CASSTGQGKFQFF; cdr3_nt: TGTGCCAGCAGCACGGGACAGGGAAAGTTCCAGTTCTTC; j_call: TRBJ2-1; clone_size: .; d_call: TRBD1; v_call: TRBV2
cdr3_aa: CASSKKTTSGSPLSSYNEQFF; cdr3_nt: TGTGCCAGCAGCAAAAAGACCACTAGCGGGTCACCCCTAAGCTCCTACAATGAGCAGTTCTTC; j_call: TRBJ2-1; clone_size: .; d_call: .; v_call: TRBV21-1
cdr3_aa: CASSLNYQGSTEAFF; cdr3_nt: TGTGCCAGCAGCTTGAATTATCAGGGAAGCACTGAAGCTTTCTTT; j_call: TRBJ1-1; clone_size: .; d_call: .; v_call: TRBV7-9
cdr3_aa: CASSYRGQGREKLFF; cdr3_nt: TGTGCCAGCAGCTACAGGGGACAGGGTCGGGAAAAACTGTTTTTT; j_call: TRBJ1-4; clone_size: .; d_call: TRBD1; v_call: TRBV7-2
cdr3_aa: CASSRTGGTDTQYF; cdr3_nt: TGTGCCAGCAGTCGGACAGGGGGGACAGATACGCAGTATTTT; j_call: TRBJ2-3; clone_size: .; d_call: TRBD1; v_call: TRBV6-6
cdr3_aa: CASSQDRGYVTDTQYF; cdr3_nt: TGTGCCAGCAGCCAAGATCGGGGTTACGTGACAGATACGCAGTATTTT; j_call: TRBJ2-3; clone_size: .; d_call: .; v_call: TRBV4-2
cdr3_aa: CASSRPTSGSGEQFF; cdr3_nt: TGTGCCAGCAGCCGACCCACTAGCGGGAGCGGGGAGCAGTTCTTC; j_call: TRBJ2-1; clone_size: .; d_call: TRBD2; v_call: TRBV7-2
cdr3_aa: CAIRGTSGTYEQYF; cdr3_nt: TGTGCCATCAGGGGGACTAGCGGAACCTACGAGCAGTACTTC; j_call: TRBJ2-7; clone_size: .; d_call: TRBD2; v_call: TRBV10-3
cdr3_aa: CASSEQGDDTEAFF; cdr3_nt: TGTGCCAGCAGTGAACAGGGGGACGACACTGAAGCTTTCTTT; j_call: TRBJ1-1; clone_size: .; d_call: TRBD1; v_call: TRBV2
cdr3_aa: CATSDRMNTEAFF; cdr3_nt: TGTGCCACTTCGGACAGAATGAACACTGAAGCTTTCTTT; j_call: TRBJ1-1; clone_size: .; d_call: .; v_call: TRBV6-5
cdr3_aa: CASSLSGKAATYEQYF; cdr3_nt: TGTGCCAGCAGCTTGTCGGGGAAAGCCGCTACCTACGAGCAGTACTTC; j_call: TRBJ2-7; clone_size: .; d_call: .; v_call: TRBV5-6
cdr3_aa: CASSHLIIQGANGELFF; cdr3_nt: TGCGCCAGCAGCCACCTAATTATACAGGGGGCGAACGGGGAGCTGTTTTTT; j_call: TRBJ2-2; clone_size: .; d_call: TRBD1; v_call: TRBV4-1
cdr3_aa: CASSLASGLLPSEQYF; cdr3_nt: TGTGCCAGCAGCTTAGCATCGGGACTGCTCCCTTCCGAGCAGTACTTC; j_call: TRBJ2-7; clone_size: .; d_call: .; v_call: TRBV7-6
cdr3_aa: CAGALRPLEKLFF; cdr3_nt: TGTGCCGGAGCTTTACGCCCGCTGGAAAAACTGTTTTTT; j_call: TRBJ1-4; clone_size: .; d_call: .; v_call: TRBV2
cdr3_aa: CASREQGMGTEAFF; cdr3_nt: TGTGCCAGCAGGGAACAGGGGATGGGGACTGAAGCTTTCTTT; j_call: TRBJ1-1; clone_size: .; d_call: TRBD1; v_call: TRBV2
cdr3_aa: CASSLSAINTEAFF; cdr3_nt: TGTGCCAGCAGCTTATCAGCGATAAACACTGAAGCTTTCTTT; j_call: TRBJ1-1; clone_size: once; d_call: .; v_call: TRBV7-9
cdr3_aa: CASSLSYERNTEAFF; cdr3_nt: TGTGCCAGCAGCTTGTCGTACGAGAGGAACACTGAAGCTTTCTTT; j_call: TRBJ1-1; clone_size: .; d_call: .; v_call: TRBV11-2
cdr3_aa: CASSLQGAGTEAFF; cdr3_nt: TGTGCCAGCAGCTTGCAGGGGGCTGGTACTGAAGCTTTCTTT; j_call: TRBJ1-1; clone_size: once; d_call: TRBD1; v_call: TRBV7-2
cdr3_aa: CASSANWDNEQFF; cdr3_nt: TGCGCCAGCAGCGCTAACTGGGACAATGAGCAGTTCTTC; j_call: TRBJ2-1; clone_size: .; d_call: .; v_call: TRBV4-3
cdr3_aa: CASSTGGDTQYF; cdr3_nt: TGTGCCAGCAGTACAGGGGGCGATACGCAGTATTTT; j_call: TRBJ2-3; clone_size: once; d_call: TRBD1; v_call: TRBV6-5
cdr3_aa: CASSPPRGRARSETQYF; cdr3_nt: TGTGCCAGCAGCCCCCCCCGCGGGAGGGCCCGGTCGGAGACCCAGTACTTC; j_call: TRBJ2-5; clone_size: .; d_call: TRBD2; v_call: TRBV5-4
cdr3_aa: CASSLAGTDTQYF; cdr3_nt: TGTGCCAGCAGCTTGGCCGGCACAGATACGCAGTATTTT; j_call: TRBJ2-3; clone_size: .; d_call: .; v_call: TRBV5-4
cdr3_aa: CASSIEPGGIGSYNEQFF; cdr3_nt: TGTGCCAGTAGTATAGAGCCAGGGGGCATAGGCTCCTACAATGAGCAGTTCTTC; j_call: TRBJ2-1; clone_size: .; d_call: TRBD1; v_call: TRBV19
cdr3_aa: CASSPNRADTQYF; cdr3_nt: TGTGCCAGCTCACCAAATAGAGCAGATACGCAGTATTTT; j_call: TRBJ2-3; clone_size: .; d_call: .; v_call: TRBV18
cdr3_aa: CASSLGFWNTEAFF; cdr3_nt: TGTGCCAGCAGCTTAGGCTTCTGGAACACTGAAGCTTTCTTT; j_call: TRBJ1-1; clone_size: .; d_call: .; v_call: TRBV11-3
cdr3_aa: CASSLVAGTSGSYEQYF; cdr3_nt: TGTGCCAGCAGCTTAGTGGCGGGGACTAGCGGCTCCTACGAGCAGTACTTC; j_call: TRBJ2-7; clone_size: .; d_call: TRBD2; v_call: TRBV7-2
cdr3_aa: CASSSMGGRLNTEAFF; cdr3_nt: TGTGCCAGCAGCTCCATGGGTGGGCGGTTGAACACTGAAGCTTTCTTT; j_call: TRBJ1-1; clone_size: .; d_call: .; v_call: TRBV7-2
cdr3_aa: CASSFILSAGMNTEAFF; cdr3_nt: TGTGCCAGCAGCTTTATCTTGTCCGCAGGGATGAACACTGAAGCTTTCTTT; j_call: TRBJ1-1; clone_size: .; d_call: .; v_call: TRBV11-3
cdr3_aa: CASSLKPTTNTEAFF; cdr3_nt: TGTGCCAGCAGCCTCAAACCAACTACGAACACTGAAGCTTTCTTT; j_call: TRBJ1-1; clone_size: .; d_call: .; v_call: TRBV7-9
cdr3_aa: CASSGTSGRVYEQYF; cdr3_nt: TGTGCCAGCAGCGGGACTAGCGGGAGGGTCTACGAGCAGTACTTC; j_call: TRBJ2-7; clone_size: few; d_call: TRBD2; v_call: TRBV5-4
cdr3_aa: CAWMKSIYGYTF; cdr3_nt: TGTGCCTGGATGAAATCAATATATGGCTACACCTTC; j_call: TRBJ1-2; clone_size: once; d_call: .; v_call: TRBV30
cdr3_aa: CASSQDRAATEAFF; cdr3_nt: TGCGCCAGCAGCCAAGACAGGGCAGCCACTGAAGCTTTCTTT; j_call: TRBJ1-1; clone_size: .; d_call: .; v_call: TRBV4-3
cdr3_aa: CAHQETSGATGELFF; cdr3_nt: TGTGCCCATCAAGAGACTAGCGGAGCCACCGGGGAGCTGTTTTTT; j_call: TRBJ2-2; clone_size: .; d_call: TRBD2; v_call: TRBV10-3
cdr3_aa: CASSFPQAAGGYTF; cdr3_nt: TGTGCCAGCAGTTTCCCCCAGGCTGCTGGGGGCTACACCTTC; j_call: TRBJ1-2; clone_size: .; d_call: .; v_call: TRBV28